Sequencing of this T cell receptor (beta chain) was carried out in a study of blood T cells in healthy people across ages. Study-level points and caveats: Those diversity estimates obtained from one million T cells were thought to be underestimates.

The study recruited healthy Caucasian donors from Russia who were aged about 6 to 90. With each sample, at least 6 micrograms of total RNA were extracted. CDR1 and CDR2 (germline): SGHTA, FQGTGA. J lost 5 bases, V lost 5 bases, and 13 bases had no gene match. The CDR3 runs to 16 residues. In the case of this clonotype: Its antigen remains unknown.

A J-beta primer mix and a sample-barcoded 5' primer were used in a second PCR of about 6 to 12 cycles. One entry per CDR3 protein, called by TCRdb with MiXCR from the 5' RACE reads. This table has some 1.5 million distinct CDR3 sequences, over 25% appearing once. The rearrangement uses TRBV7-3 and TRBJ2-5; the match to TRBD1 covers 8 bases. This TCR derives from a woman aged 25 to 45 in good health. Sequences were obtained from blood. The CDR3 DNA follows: TGTGCCAGCAGCCCTGGACAGGGCTCCATCCAGGAGACCCAGTACTTC. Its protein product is CASSPGQGSIQETQYF.